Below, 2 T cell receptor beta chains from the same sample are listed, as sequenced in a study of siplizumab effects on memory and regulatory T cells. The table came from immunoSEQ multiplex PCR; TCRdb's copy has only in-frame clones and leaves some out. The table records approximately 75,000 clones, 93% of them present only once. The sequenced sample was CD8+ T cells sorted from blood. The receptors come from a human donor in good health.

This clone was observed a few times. The CDR3, as DNA: TGTGCCAGCAGCGTCTCTGACGGGAATTCACCCCTCCACTTT. This sequence encodes CASSVSDGNSPLHF. The chain carries TRBV9 and TRBJ1-6, with D unresolved. Germline CDR1 is SGDLS and CDR2 is YYNGEE. The CDR3 consists of 14 residues. The V gene lost 2 bases and the J gene lost 7 bases, with 10 bases spanning the gap.

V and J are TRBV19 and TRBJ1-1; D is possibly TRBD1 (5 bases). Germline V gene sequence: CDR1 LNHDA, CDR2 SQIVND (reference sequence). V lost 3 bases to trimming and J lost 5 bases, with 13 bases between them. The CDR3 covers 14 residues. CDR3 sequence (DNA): TGTGCCAGTAGTATCGGGGCCGGCAGGACTGAAGCTTTCTTT. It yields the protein CASSIGAGRTEAFF.